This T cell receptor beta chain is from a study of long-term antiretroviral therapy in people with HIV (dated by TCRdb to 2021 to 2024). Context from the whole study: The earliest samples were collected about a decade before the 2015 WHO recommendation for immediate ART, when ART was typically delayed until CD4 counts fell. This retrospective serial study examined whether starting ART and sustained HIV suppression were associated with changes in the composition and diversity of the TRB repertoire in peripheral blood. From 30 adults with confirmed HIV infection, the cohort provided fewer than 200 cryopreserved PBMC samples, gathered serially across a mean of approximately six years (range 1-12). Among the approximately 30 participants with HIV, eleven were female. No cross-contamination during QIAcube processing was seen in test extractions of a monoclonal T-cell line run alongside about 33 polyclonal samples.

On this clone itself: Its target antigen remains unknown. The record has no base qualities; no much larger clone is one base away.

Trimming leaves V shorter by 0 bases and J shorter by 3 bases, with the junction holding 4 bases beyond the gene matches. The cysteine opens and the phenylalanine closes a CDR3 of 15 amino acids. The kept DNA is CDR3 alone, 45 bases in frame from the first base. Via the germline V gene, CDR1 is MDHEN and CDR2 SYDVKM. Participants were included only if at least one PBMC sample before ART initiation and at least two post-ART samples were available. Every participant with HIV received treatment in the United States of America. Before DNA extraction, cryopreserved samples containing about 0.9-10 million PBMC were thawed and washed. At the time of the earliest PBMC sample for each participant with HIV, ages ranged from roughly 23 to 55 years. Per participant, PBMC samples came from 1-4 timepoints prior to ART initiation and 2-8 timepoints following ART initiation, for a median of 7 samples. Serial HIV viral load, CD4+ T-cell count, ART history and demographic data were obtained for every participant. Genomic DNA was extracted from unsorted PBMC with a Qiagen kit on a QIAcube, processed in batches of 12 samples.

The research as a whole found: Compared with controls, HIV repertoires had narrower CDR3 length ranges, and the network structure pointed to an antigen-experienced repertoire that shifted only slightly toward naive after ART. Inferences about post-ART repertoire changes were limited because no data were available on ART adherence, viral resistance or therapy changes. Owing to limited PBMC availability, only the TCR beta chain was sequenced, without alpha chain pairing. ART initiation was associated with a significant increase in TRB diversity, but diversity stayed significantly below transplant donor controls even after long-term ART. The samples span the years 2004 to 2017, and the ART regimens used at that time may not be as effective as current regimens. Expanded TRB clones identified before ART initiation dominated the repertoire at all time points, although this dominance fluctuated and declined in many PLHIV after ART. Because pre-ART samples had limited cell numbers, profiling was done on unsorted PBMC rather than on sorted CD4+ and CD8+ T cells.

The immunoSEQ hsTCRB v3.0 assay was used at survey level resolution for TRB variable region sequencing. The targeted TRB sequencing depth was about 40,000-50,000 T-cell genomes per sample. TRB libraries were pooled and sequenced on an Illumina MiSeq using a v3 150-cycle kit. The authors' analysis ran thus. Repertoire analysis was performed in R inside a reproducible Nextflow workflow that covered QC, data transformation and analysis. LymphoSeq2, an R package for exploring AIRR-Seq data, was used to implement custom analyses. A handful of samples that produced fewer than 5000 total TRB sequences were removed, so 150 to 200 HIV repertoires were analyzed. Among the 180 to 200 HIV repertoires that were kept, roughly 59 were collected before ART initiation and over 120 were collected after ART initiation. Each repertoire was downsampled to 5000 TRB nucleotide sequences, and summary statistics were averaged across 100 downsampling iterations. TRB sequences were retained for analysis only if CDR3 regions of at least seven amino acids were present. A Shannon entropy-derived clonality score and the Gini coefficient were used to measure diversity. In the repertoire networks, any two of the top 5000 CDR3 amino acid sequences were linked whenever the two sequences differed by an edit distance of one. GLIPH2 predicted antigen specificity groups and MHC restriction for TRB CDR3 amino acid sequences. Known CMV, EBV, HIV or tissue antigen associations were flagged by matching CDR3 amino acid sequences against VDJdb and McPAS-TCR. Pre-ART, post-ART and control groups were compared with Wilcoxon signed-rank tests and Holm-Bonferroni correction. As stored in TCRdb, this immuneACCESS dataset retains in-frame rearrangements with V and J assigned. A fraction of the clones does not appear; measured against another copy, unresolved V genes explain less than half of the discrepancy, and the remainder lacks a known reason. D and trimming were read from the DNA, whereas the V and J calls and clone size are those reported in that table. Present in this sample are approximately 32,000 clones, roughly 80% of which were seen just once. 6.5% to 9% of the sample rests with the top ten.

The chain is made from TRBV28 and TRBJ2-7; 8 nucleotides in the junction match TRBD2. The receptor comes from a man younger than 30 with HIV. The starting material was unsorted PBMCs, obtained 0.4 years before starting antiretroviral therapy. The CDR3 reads CASSLWRLAGYEQYF. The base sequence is TGTGCCAGCAGTTTATGGAGGCTAGCGGGCTACGAGCAGTACTTC. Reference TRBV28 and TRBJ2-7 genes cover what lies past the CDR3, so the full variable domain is DVKVTQSSRYLVKRTGEKVFLECVQDMDHENMFWYRQDPGLGLRLIYFSYDVKMKEKGDIPEGYSVSREKKERFSLILESASTNQTSMYLCASSLWRLAGYEQYFGPGTRLTVT.